Detailed here is one T cell receptor (beta chain). Per the original data handling: Amplification from reference gene primers served as the basis for estimated nucleated cell counts. Using immunoSEQ multiplex PCR, the repertoire was profiled, and TCRdb retains in-frame clones only, with some absent. The V and J calls and the clone size are those of that table, but D and trimming were determined from the DNA. Of about 69,000 clones in the sample, approximately 78% were seen once. The data derive from a study of blood T cell repertoires in COVID-19. Looking at the study overall: From the United States, Italy and Spain came samples of acute and convalescent COVID-19. T cells, B-cell-depleted T cells, or PBMCs provided the cDNA or gDNA that served as material.

Between the trimmed V and J ends, which lost 6 bases and 5 bases, there was a span of 20 bases. Germline values: CDR1 SGHAT, CDR2 FQNNGV. CDR3 length: 15 amino acids. The TCR comes from a woman of 80 years or more with acute or convalescent COVID-19. The rearrangement links TRBV11-2 to TRBJ2-7; weak D call: TRBD1 (6 bases). The specimen was peripheral blood. CDR3 sequence reads: CASRPGTPSADEQYF. The CDR3 DNA reads TGTGCCAGCAGACCCGGGACACCCTCCGCAGACGAGCAGTACTTC. The whole variable domain, remainder taken from reference TRBV11-2 and TRBJ2-7, is EAGVAQSPRYKIIEKRQSVAFWCNPISGHATLYWYQQILGQGPKLLIQFQNNGVVDDSQLPKDRFSAERLKGVDSTLKIQPAKLEDSAVYLCASRPGTPSADEQYFGPGTRLTVT.